Each of the 9 T cell receptor beta chains below was sequenced from the same sample in a study of T cells in Graves' hyperthyroidism and ophthalmopathy. From RNA transcripts, TCR beta CDR3 regions were amplified. HTBI primers drove first-round RT-PCR of the TCR CDR3. TCRdb analysed the multiplex PCR reads with MiXCR anew, one entry per CDR3 protein. The data hold roughly 520,000 distinct CDR3 sequences, with roughly a quarter observed a single time. The sequencing sample was made of blood. The receptors here all came from a woman younger than 45 with Graves' ophthalmopathy.

This clonotype showed up many times. The V call is TRBV6-1, the J call TRBJ2-7; no reliable D call. The ends were cut back, 10 bases at V and 6 bases at J, with 13 bases in the middle. This CDR3 comprises 11 residues. Per germline, CDR1 MNHNS and CDR2 SASEGT. The CDR3 reads CATRQVGEQYF. CDR3 DNA sequence: TGTGCCACCCGGCAGGTAGGCGAGCAGTACTTC.

The V call is TRBV6-1, the J call TRBJ2-2; D gene unclear. The CDR3 runs 16 residues. CDR1 and CDR2 from the germline V gene are MNHNS and SASEGT. Trimming took 0 bases from V and 1 from J, leaving 9 bases between them. For the CDR3, the DNA is TGTGCCAGCAGTGAAGCGGGGTTGGGGAACACCGGGGAGCTGTTTTTT. Translating it yields CASSEAGLGNTGELFF.

This clonotype was picked up many times. J is TRBJ2-7 and V is TRBV9; D ambiguous. The CDR3 covers 15 residues. V was cut by 0 bases and J by 2 bases, with 12 bases left in between. Germline lookup yields CDR1 SGDLS and CDR2 YYNGEE. The CDR3 coding sequence is TGTGCCAGCAGCGTAGCCCGAGATCCTCCCTACGAGCAGTACTTC. It translates to CASSVARDPPYEQYF.

CDR3: CASSIGTDSNYGYTF. The CDR3 region has the DNA TGTGCCAGCAGTATCGGGACAGACTCTAACTATGGCTACACCTTC. The chain combines TRBV28 with TRBJ1-2; 7 nucleotides line up with TRBD1. CDR1 and CDR2 from the germline V gene are MDHEN and SYDVKM. J was trimmed by 0 bases and V by 5 bases; bases with no gene match: 6. The length of the CDR3 is 15 residues.

A note on this clonotype: With a much larger clone just one base away, this may be a read error. This is likely a read error, given that the CDR3 carries no conserved phenylalanine or tryptophan at its end. This sequence joins TRBV5-1 and TRBJ2-7; D gene unclear. The CDR3 spans 15 residues. The V end was cut by 5 bases, the J end by 5 bases, with 20 bases between. Per the germline V gene, CDR1 is SGHRS and CDR2 is YFSETQ. For the CDR3, the DNA is TGCGCCAGCAGGGGGATGGACCGCTGGTCGGACGAGCAGTACCTC. This translates into CASRGMDRWSDEQYL.

This clonotype occurred once. It may be a read error: a sequence one base away is much more abundant. V usage is TRBV7-9 and J usage is TRBJ1-3, with D hard to call. Germline CDR1 and CDR2: SEHNR and FQNEAQ (reference sequence). This CDR3 is 15 amino acids long. CDR3 amino acids: CASSVANHSGNTIYF. In DNA form, the CDR3 reads TGTGCCAGCAGCGTAGCCAACCACTCTGGAAACACCATATATTTT.

This clonotype was counted many times. This chain connects TRBV11-2 to TRBJ1-2; no firm D call. Germline V CDR1 and CDR2: SGHAT, FQNNGV. There are 13 residues in the CDR3. The ends were cut back, 5 bases at V and 3 bases at J, with 10 bases in the middle. The CDR3 sequence: CASSKQRDYGYTF. The CDR3 nucleotides are TGTGCCAGCAGCAAACAAAGGGACTATGGCTACACCTTC.

This clonotype was detected only a few times. This rearrangement joins TRBV3-1 to TRBJ2-7, with 7 bases identical to TRBD1. V was clipped by 3 bases and J by 1 base; unmatched bases: 3. Germline V lookup: CDR1 LGHDT, CDR2 YNNKEL (reference sequence). The CDR3 is made up of 14 amino acids. CDR3 bases: TGTGCCAGCAGCCACGAGGACAGGTCCTACGAGCAGTACTTC. Amino acids: CASSHEDRSYEQYF.

This clonotype was seen many times. The chain's CDR3 is CASIGPTNTEAFF. The CDR3 DNA sequence: TGTGCCAGCATTGGACCAACGAACACTGAAGCTTTCTTT. The chain is built from TRBV19 and TRBJ1-1; unclear D gene. This CDR3 has 13 residues. Germline lookup yields CDR1 LNHDA and CDR2 SQIVND (reference sequence). V lost 9 bases, J lost 1 base, and 12 bases lay in between.